The clone carrying this TCR beta chain came up many times. What it binds is unknown. Peripheral blood genomic DNA, not sorted cells or RNA, was the template. These data belong to a study of T cell repertoires in aging, cancer and after chemotherapy. At the level of the study: Healthy donor repertoires were recorded over several months to years and showed clear clonal overlap. Findings and caveats of the study: Median generation probability rose over the chemotherapy interval in each cancer cohort, suggesting rebound thymic output. Age-matched healthy donors had significantly more diverse, less clonal blood TCR repertoires than untreated cancer patients. The repertoire data cannot show anything about immunological memory following chemotherapy.

The CDR3 extends over 13 amino acids. V shed 6 bases and J 2 bases; nucleotides not matched to a gene: 4. CDR1 and CDR2 (germline): DFQATT, SNEGSKA (reference sequence). Multiplex touch-down PCR with TRB-A/B primers amplified rearranged V-D-J TRB sequences. TCRdb reprocessed the multiplex PCR reads with MiXCR, giving one entry per CDR3 protein. The table shows around 13,000 distinct CDR3 sequences, with over 20% occurring only once. The V call is TRBV20-1, the J call TRBJ2-3, with 8 bases identical to TRBD1. Specimen: blood. The receptor was derived from a human donor in good health. Written as DNA, the CDR3 is TGCAGTGCCGGGACAGGATCCACAGATACGCAGTATTTT. This sequence encodes CSAGTGSTDTQYF.